These T cell receptor beta chains were read from a single sample in a study of T cells in localized non-small cell lung cancer. TCRdb keeps only in-frame clones here, not all; method: immunoSEQ multiplex PCR. The sample includes some 10,000 clones, more than 75% seen only once; the top ten take roughly 9.2%. The material sequenced was peripheral blood, taken before any cancer treatment. These receptors were collected from a male donor aged 60 or older with stage III lung adenocarcinoma. Each CDR3 is given with its conserved first and last residue. The D gene is left open where the match is weak. The size field is filled for only some rows; it gives once, few, many or a size class.

TRBJ2-7,-,-,TRBV5-1,TGCGCCAGCAGCTTGGGAGGGACGCTTCAATACGAGCAGTACTTC,CASSLGGTLQYEQYF
TRBJ2-5,-,-,TRBV7-6,TGTGCCAGCAGGACGGCAGGCCCCCAAGAGACCCAGTACTTC,CASRTAGPQETQYF
TRBJ2-1,TRBD2,-,TRBV9,TGTGCCAGCAGCGTAGAAGGTAGCGGGGGCCTCAATGAGCAGTTCTTC,CASSVEGSGGLNEQFF
TRBJ1-5,-,-,TRBV29-1,TGCAGCGTTGGGCAGGGGAATCAGCCCCAGCATTTT,CSVGQGNQPQHF
TRBJ2-1,TRBD2,once,TRBV7-2,TGTGCCAGCAGGCGTAGGACTAGCGGGCTTAGTAATGAGCAGTTCTTC,CASRRRTSGLSNEQFF
TRBJ2-5,-,few,TRBV9,TGTGCCAGCAGCGTACAGGGCCTCCAGACCCAGTACTTC,CASSVQGLQTQYF
TRBJ1-4,-,-,TRBV25-1,TGTGCCAGCAGTGAAGGGGGTGTTGAAAAACTGTTTTTT,CASSEGGVEKLFF
TRBJ1-1,TRBD1,-,TRBV19,TGTGCCAGTAGTATCAGATACAGGGGGAAGGACACTGAAGCTTTCTTT,CASSIRYRGKDTEAFF
TRBJ2-3,-,-,TRBV6-5,TGTGCCAGCAGTTACGGGCAGGGTGGGCCCACAGATACGCAGTATTTT,CASSYGQGGPTDTQYF
TRBJ2-7,-,few,TRBV6-1,TGTGCCAGCAGTGTGTACAGGGTTTCCTACGAGCAGTACTTC,CASSVYRVSYEQYF
TRBJ2-2,-,-,TRBV19,TGTGCCAGTAGTATAGCAGGCAGCTTTAACTACGAATCCACCGGGGAGCTGTTTTTT,CASSIAGSFNYESTGELFF
TRBJ2-3,-,-,TRBV11-2,TGTGCCAGCAGCTTAGATCGAGGCCCAGATACGCAGTATTTT,CASSLDRGPDTQYF
TRBJ2-7,TRBD2,-,TRBV7-2,TGTGCCAGCAGCTTAGCGCTTAGCGGGAGGGAGCAGTACTTC,CASSLALSGREQYF
TRBJ1-5,-,-,TRBV21-1,TGTGCCAGCAGCAAAGGCAGGGGGCCTACGTATAGCAATCAGCCCCAGCATTTT,CASSKGRGPTYSNQPQHF
TRBJ2-3,TRBD2,few,TRBV4-1,TGCGCCAGCAGCCAACCCCCCCTAGCGGGGGGCGAAACTAGCACAGATACGCAGTATTTT,CASSQPPLAGGETSTDTQYF
TRBJ2-1,TRBD2,-,TRBV5-1,TGCGCCAGCAGGGGCCACACTAGCGGGGGGTTCTTC,CASRGHTSGGFF
TRBJ2-1,-,-,TRBV27,TGTGCCAGCAGTACGAGAGATAATGAGCAGTTCTTC,CASSTRDNEQFF
TRBJ2-2,TRBD2,-,TRBV19,TGTGCCAGTAGTCGCGGGGGCACCGGGGAGCTGTTTTTT,CASSRGGTGELFF
TRBJ2-7,-,-,TRBV18,TGTGCCAGCTCACCACACGTCGAAGCCTACGAGCAGTACTTC,CASSPHVEAYEQYF
TRBJ2-2,-,-,TRBV6-5,TGTGCCAGCAGTTACTCTACGCTTACCAACACCGGGGAGCTGTTTTTT,CASSYSTLTNTGELFF
TRBJ2-5,TRBD1,-,TRBV5-5,TGTGCCAGCAGCTGGGACAGGGCCCAAGAGACCCAGTACTTC,CASSWDRAQETQYF
TRBJ1-2,-,-,TRBV4-1,TGCGCCAGCAGCCAAGTAGGGGCGGGGGGCTACACCTTC,CASSQVGAGGYTF
TRBJ1-1,-,large,TRBV4-3,TGCGCCAGCAGCCCTGAGGGTGGGCAGGAAGCTTTCTTT,CASSPEGGQEAFF
TRBJ1-2,-,-,TRBV14,TGTGCCAGCAGCTTCCGGGGCCTCCACTATGGCTACACCTTC,CASSFRGLHYGYTF
TRBJ2-3,-,-,TRBV7-9,TGTGCCAGCAGCTCTTCAGACGGCGGGGCAGATACGCAGTATTTT,CASSSSDGGADTQYF
TRBJ1-1,-,-,TRBV27,TGTGCCAGCAGTTTAAGAGGCGGGGGGGGCACGAACACTGAAGCTTTCTTT,CASSLRGGGGTNTEAFF
TRBJ1-2,-,-,TRBV9,TGTGCCAGCAGGTCGACAGGCCTCTATGGCTACACCTTC,CASRSTGLYGYTF
TRBJ1-1,-,-,TRBV5-1,TGCGCCAGCAGCTTATCGGGGGCCTTCACTGAAGCTTTCTTT,CASSLSGAFTEAFF
TRBJ2-1,-,-,TRBV5-4,TGTGCCGGACAGTGGCCTGGCTCCTACAATGAGCAGTTCTTC,CAGQWPGSYNEQFF
TRBJ1-1,-,-,TRBV28,TGTGCCAGCAGTTTACCGGGGCGCACTGAAGCTTTCTTT,CASSLPGRTEAFF
TRBJ2-7,-,-,TRBV5-1,TGCGCCAGCAGCTTCGAGCCCCCGGGGTACGAGCAGTACTTC,CASSFEPPGYEQYF
TRBJ1-4,-,-,TRBV10-3,TGTGCCATCAGTGATGGTGAAAAACTGTTTTTT,CAISDGEKLFF
TRBJ1-3,-,-,TRBV7-2,TGTGCCAGCAGCTTAGTCTTTTCCAGGCCCTCTGGAAACACCATATATTTT,CASSLVFSRPSGNTIYF
TRBJ1-4,-,-,TRBV9,TGTGCCAGCAGCGGGGGATCAGGGCAGATGGAAAAACTGTTTTTT,CASSGGSGQMEKLFF
TRBJ1-5,TRBD1,-,TRBV6-6,TGTGCCAGCAGTTTTGGACAGGGGGCCCTCAATCAGCCCCAGCATTTT,CASSFGQGALNQPQHF
TRBJ2-3,TRBD1,once,TRBV6-5,TGTGCCAGCAGCTCCCGAGACAGGGTGACAGATACGCAGTATTTT,CASSSRDRVTDTQYF